This TCR beta chain was identified in a study of control samples from healthy donors and cancer patients (dated by TCRdb to 2019 to 2021). About this clone: This clone's antigen is unknown. The input lacks base qualities; no much larger clone sits a single base away.

The library was obtained by the immunoSEQ multiplex PCR assay. The table comes from immuneACCESS by way of TCRdb, which keeps in-frame sequences with V and J called. Part of the clones is missing from these tables; in studies checked, under half for an unresolved V gene and the rest for unknown reasons. Counted in this sample were 70,000 to 75,000 clones; less than 95% of them appeared once. The ten largest clones represent approximately 2.8% of the sample. The trim is 4 bases for V and 7 bases for J, with a gap of 10 bases between the germline ends. The germline V gene gives CDR1 as KGHDR and CDR2 as SFDVKD. The CDR3 has 12 amino acids, counting the end cysteine and phenylalanine. The entry retains the CDR3 DNA only, 36 bases that are in frame from base 1.

The source of this sequence is a woman in her 30s in good health. The rearranged chain carries TRBV24-1 and TRBJ2-7; the D gene is unclear. The sequenced sample was blood. The encoded CDR3 is CATSDSSSEQYF. The DNA sequence reads TGTGCCACCAGTGACTCATCTTCAGAGCAGTACTTC.